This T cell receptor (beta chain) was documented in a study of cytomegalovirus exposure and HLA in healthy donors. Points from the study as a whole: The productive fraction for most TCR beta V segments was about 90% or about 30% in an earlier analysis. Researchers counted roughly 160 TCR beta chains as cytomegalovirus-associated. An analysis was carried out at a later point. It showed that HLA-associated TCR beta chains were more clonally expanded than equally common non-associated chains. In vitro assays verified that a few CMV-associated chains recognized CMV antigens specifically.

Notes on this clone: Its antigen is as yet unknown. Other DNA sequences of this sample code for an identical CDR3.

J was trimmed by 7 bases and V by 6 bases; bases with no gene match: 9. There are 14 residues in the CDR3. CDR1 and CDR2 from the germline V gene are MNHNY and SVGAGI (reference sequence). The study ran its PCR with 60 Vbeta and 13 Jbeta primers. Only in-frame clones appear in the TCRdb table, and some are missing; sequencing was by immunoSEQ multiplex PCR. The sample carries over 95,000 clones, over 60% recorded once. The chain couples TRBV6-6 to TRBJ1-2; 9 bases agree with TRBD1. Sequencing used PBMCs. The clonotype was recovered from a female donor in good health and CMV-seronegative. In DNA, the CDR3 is TGTGCCAGCAGCCACCGGGACAGGGTACCTGGCTACACCTTC. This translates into CASSHRDRVPGYTF.